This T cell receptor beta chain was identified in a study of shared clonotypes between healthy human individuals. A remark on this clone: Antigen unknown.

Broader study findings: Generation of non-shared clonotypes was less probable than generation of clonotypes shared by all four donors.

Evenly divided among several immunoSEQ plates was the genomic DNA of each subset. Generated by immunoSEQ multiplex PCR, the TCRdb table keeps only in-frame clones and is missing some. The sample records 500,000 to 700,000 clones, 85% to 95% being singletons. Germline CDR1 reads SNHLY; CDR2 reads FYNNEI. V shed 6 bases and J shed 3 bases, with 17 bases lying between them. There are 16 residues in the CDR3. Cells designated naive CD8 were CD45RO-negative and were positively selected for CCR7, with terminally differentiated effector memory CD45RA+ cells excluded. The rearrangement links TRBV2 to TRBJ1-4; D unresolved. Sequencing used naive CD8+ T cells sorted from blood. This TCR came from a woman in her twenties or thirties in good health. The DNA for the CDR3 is TGTGCCAGCAGCCCCACGGTCGGGGTTGCTAATGAAAAACTGTTTTTT. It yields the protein CASSPTVGVANEKLFF.